This T cell receptor beta chain was obtained from a study of T cell changes during pregnancy in multiple sclerosis. This CDR3 region has 14 residues. Trimming pared 1 base from V and 4 bases from J, leaving 10 bases between. In germline, CDR1 is MNHEY, CDR2 SMNVEV (reference sequence). TCRdb's copy holds only in-frame clones and misses some; the assay was immunoSEQ multiplex PCR. Of 50,000 to 65,000 clones detected, roughly 93% appear once; the ten largest clones hold about 1.5%. This sequence joins TRBV27 and TRBJ1-1; no clear D gene. The sequence derives from a female donor with multiple sclerosis, enrolled in a pregnancy study. The sample in question was peripheral blood, obtained in the second trimester of pregnancy. CDR3 nucleotides: TGTGCCAGCAGTTTATATAGCGGGATCACTGAAGCTTTCTTT. As protein: CASSLYSGITEAFF.